This T cell receptor beta chain came from a study of blood T cell repertoires in COVID-19. The CDR3 consists of 17 residues. Germline CDR1 LGHNA, CDR2 YNFKEQ. Unmatched junction bases numbered 6, after V lost 1 base and J lost 7 bases. This clone was seen only a few times. Here immunoSEQ multiplex PCR was the method, and the copy in TCRdb shows in-frame clones only, minus some. Counted here are 27,000 or so clones, 85% to 90% occurring once; the ten biggest clones make up 4.9%. This rearrangement joins TRBV4-2 to TRBJ2-2; 13 nucleotides match TRBD2. The sequence derives from a man aged 70-80 years with active COVID-19. What was sequenced was peripheral blood. The DNA for the CDR3 is TGTGCCAGCAGCCAAGTAGGGACTAGCGGGGCGAGCGGGGAGCTGTTTTTT. This codes for CASSQVGTSGASGELFF.